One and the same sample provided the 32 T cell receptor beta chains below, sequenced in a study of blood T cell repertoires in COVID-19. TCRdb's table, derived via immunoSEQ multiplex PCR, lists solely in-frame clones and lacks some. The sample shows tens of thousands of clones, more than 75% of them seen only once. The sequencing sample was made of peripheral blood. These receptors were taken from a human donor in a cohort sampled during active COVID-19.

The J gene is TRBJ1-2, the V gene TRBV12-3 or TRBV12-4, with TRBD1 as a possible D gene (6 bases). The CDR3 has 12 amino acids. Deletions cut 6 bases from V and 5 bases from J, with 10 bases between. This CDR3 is CASRRTEYGYTF. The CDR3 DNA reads TGTGCCAGCAGGAGGACAGAGTATGGCTACACCTTC.

The DNA for the CDR3 is TGTGCCAGCAGCCTACTAGCGGGGGGGCGACCACCCCCCGCCGGGGAGCTGTTTTTT. Protein sequence: CASSLLAGGRPPPAGELFF. This sequence joins TRBV4-2 and TRBJ2-2; 13 nucleotides line up with TRBD2. Unmatched junction bases numbered 14, after V lost 4 bases and J lost 6 bases. The CDR3 covers 19 residues. From germline, CDR1 is LGHNA and CDR2 YNFKEQ.

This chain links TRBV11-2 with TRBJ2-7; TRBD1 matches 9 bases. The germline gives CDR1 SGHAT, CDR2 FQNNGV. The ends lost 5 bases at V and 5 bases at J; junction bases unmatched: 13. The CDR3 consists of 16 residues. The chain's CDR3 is CASSPRPGQGRDEQYF. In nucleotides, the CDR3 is TGTGCCAGCAGCCCACGGCCGGGACAGGGTAGGGACGAGCAGTACTTC.

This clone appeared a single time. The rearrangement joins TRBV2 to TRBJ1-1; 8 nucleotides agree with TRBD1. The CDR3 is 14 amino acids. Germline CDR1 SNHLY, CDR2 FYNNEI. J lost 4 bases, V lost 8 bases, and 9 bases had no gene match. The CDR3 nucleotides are TGTGCCAGCGGGGATGGACAGGGCCGCACTGAAGCTTTCTTT. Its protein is CASGDGQGRTEAFF.

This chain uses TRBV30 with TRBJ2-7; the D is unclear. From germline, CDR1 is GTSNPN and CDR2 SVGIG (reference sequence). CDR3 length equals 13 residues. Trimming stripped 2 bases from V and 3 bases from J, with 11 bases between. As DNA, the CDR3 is TGTGCCTGGAGTTGGGCAGGCCTCTACGAGCAGTACTTC. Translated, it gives CAWSWAGLYEQYF. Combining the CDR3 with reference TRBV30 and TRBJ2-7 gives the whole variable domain SQTIHQWPATLVQPVGSPLSLECTVEGTSNPNLYWYRQAAGRGLQLLFYSVGIGQISSEVPQNLSASRPQDRQFILSSKKLLLSDSGFYLCAWSWAGLYEQYFGPGTRLTVT.

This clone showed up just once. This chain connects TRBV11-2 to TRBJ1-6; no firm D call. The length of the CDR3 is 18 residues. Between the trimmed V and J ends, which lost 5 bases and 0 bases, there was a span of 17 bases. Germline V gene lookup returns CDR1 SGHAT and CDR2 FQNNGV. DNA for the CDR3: TGTGCCAGCAGCCCCGGGTGGAGGGAGGCCTCCTATAATTCACCCCTCCACTTT. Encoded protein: CASSPGWREASYNSPLHF.

Here the CDR3 reads CASSINNEQFF. In DNA, the CDR3 is TGTGCCAGCAGTATAAACAATGAGCAGTTCTTC. The V and J genes are TRBV6-6 and TRBJ2-1, with D uncertain. Germline V gives CDR1 MNHNY, CDR2 SVGAGI (reference sequence). Trimming pared 5 bases from V and 5 bases from J, leaving 4 bases between. The CDR3 contains 11 residues.

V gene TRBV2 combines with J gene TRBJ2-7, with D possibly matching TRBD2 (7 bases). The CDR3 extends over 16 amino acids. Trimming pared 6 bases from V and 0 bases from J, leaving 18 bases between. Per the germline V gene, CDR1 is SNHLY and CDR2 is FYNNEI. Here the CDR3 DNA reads TGTGCCAGCAGAAAGGGGGGAGGGCCCTTCTCCTACGAGCAGTACTTC. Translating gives CASRKGGGPFSYEQYF.

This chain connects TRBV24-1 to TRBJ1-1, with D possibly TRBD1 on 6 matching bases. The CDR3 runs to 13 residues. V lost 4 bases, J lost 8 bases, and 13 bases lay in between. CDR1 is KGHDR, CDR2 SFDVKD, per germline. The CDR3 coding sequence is TGTGCCACCAGTGACATGAGGGGGGGGGAAGCTTTCTTT. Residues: CATSDMRGGEAFF.

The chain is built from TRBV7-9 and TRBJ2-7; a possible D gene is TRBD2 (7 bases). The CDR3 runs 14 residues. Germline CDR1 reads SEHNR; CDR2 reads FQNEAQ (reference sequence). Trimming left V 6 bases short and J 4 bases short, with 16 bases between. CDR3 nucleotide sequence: TGTGCCAGCAGTGGTTGGGAGGGGGATTACGAGCAGTACTTC. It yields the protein CASSGWEGDYEQYF.

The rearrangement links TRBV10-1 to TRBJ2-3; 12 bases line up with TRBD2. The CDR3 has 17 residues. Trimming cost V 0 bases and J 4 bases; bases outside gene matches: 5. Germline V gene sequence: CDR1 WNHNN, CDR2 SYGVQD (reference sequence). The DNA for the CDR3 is TGCGCCAGCAGTGAGTCCCCTAGCGGGGGGGAAGCAGATACGCAGTATTTT. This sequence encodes CASSESPSGGEADTQYF.

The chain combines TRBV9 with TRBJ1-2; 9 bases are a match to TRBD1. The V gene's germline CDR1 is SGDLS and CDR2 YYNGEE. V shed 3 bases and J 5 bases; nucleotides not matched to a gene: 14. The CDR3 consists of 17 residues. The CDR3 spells CASSGFSGTGNQYGYTF. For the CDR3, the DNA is TGTGCCAGCAGCGGATTCTCCGGGACAGGGAACCAATATGGCTACACCTTC.

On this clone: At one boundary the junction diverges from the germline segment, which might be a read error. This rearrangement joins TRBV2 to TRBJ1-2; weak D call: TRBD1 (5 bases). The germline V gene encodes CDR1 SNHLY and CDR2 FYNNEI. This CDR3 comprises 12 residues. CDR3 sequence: CASSVSGTPGVF. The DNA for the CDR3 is TGTGCCAGCAGCGTATCCGGGACTCCGGGCGTCTTC.

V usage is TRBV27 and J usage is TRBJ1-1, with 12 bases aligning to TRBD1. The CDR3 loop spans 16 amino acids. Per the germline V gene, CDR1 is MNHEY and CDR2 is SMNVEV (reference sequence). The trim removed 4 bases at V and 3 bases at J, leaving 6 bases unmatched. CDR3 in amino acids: CASSSPGTGGYTEAFF. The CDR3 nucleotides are TGTGCCAGCAGTTCGCCCGGGACAGGGGGCTACACTGAAGCTTTCTTT.

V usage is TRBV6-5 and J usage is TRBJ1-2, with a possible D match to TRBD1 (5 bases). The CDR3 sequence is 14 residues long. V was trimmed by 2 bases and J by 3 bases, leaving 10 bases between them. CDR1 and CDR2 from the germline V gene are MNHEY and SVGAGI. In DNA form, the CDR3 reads TGTGCCAGCAGTTACGGTCCGGGGGACTATGGCTACACCTTC. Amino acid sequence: CASSYGPGDYGYTF.

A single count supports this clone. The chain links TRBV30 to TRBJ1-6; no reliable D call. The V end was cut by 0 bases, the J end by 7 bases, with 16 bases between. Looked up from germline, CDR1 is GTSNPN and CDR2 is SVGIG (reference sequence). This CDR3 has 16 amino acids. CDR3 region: CAWSVREGGSNSPLHF. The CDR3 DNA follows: TGTGCCTGGAGTGTACGGGAGGGAGGATCAAATTCACCCCTCCACTTT.

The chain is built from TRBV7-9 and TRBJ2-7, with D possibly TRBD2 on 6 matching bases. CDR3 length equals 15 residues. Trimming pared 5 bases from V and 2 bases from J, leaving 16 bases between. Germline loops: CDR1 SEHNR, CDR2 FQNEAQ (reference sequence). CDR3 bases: TGTGCCAGCAGCGGTTGGGGGGACGGGGCCTACGAGCAGTACTTC. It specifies CASSGWGDGAYEQYF.

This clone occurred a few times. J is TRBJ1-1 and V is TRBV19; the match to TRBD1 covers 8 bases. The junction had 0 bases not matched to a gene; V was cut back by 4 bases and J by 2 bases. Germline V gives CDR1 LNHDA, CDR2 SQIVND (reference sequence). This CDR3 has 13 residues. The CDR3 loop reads CASSTGGNTEAFF. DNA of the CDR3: TGTGCCAGTAGTACAGGGGGCAACACTGAAGCTTTCTTT.

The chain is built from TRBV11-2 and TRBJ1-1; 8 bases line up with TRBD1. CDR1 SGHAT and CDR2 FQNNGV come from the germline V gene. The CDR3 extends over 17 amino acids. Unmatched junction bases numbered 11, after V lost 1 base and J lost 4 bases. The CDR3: CASSLGRRGRGPTEAFF. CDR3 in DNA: TGTGCCAGCAGCTTAGGGCGTCGCGGCAGGGGGCCCACTGAAGCTTTCTTT. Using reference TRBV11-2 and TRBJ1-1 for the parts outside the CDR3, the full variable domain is EAGVAQSPRYKIIEKRQSVAFWCNPISGHATLYWYQQILGQGPKLLIQFQNNGVVDDSQLPKDRFSAERLKGVDSTLKIQPAKLEDSAVYLCASSLGRRGRGPTEAFFGQGTRLTVV.

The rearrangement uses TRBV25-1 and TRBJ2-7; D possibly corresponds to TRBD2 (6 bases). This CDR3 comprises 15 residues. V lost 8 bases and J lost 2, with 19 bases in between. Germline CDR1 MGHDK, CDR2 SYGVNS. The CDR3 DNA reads TGTGCCAGCGGACCTCTCTCGGAGGGAACCTACGAGCAGTACTTC. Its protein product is CASGPLSEGTYEQYF.

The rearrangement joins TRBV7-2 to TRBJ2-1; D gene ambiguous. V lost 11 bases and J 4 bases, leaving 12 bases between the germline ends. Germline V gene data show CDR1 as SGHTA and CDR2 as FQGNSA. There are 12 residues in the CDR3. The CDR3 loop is CAAGSGYNEQFF. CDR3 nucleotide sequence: TGTGCCGCCGGGTCTGGGTACAATGAGCAGTTCTTC.

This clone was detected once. CDR3 nucleotides: TGTGCCAGCAGCTTGCAGGGTTCAAGTGAAAAACTGTTTTTT. Protein product: CASSLQGSSEKLFF. This rearrangement joins TRBV5-4 to TRBJ1-4, with a weak D call TRBD1 (5 bases). V lost 1 base and J lost 7, with 11 bases in between. Looked up from germline, CDR1 is SGHNT and CDR2 is YYREEE (reference sequence). The CDR3 sequence is 14 residues long.

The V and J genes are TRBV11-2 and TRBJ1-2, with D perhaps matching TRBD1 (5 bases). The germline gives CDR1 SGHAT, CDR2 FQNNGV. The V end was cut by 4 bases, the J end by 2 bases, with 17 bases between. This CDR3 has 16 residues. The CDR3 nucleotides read TGTGCCAGCAGCTCTCCTAGGTTGGGGGGAAACTATGGCTACACCTTC. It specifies CASSSPRLGGNYGYTF.

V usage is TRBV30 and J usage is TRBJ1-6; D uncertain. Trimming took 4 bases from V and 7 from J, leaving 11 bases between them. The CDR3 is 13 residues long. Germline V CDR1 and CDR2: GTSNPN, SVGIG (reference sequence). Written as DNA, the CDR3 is TGTGCCTGGAATAAGGGAGGCAATTCACCCCTCCACTTT. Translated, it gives CAWNKGGNSPLHF.

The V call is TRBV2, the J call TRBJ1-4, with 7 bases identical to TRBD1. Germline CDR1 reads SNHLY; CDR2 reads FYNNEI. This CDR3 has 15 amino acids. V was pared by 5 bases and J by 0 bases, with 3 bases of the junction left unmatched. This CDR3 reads CASSSGQATNEKLFF. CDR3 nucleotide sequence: TGTGCCAGCAGTTCTGGACAGGCAACTAATGAAAAACTGTTTTTT. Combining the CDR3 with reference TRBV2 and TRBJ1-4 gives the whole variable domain EPEVTQTPSHQVTQMGQEVILRCVPISNHLYFYWYRQILGQKVEFLVSFYNNEISEKSEIFDDQFSVERPDGSNFTLKIRSTKLEDSAMYFCASSSGQATNEKLFFGSGTQLSVL.

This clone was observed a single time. CDR3 protein: CASSLGRGKYEQYF. DNA for the CDR3: TGTGCCAGCAGTTTGGGCAGGGGAAAGTACGAGCAGTACTTC. The V call is TRBV28, the J call TRBJ2-7, with D perhaps matching TRBD1 (6 bases). Trimming removed 3 bases from V and 4 bases from J, with 13 bases in between. There are 14 residues in the CDR3. Germline-derived CDR1 and CDR2 are MDHEN and SYDVKM.

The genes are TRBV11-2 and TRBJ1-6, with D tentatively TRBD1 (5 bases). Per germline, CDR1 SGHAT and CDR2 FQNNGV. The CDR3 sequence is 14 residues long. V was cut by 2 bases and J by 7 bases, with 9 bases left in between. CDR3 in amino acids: CASSLWGGNSPLHF. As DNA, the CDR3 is TGTGCCAGCAGCTTATGGGGGGGAAATTCACCCCTCCACTTT.

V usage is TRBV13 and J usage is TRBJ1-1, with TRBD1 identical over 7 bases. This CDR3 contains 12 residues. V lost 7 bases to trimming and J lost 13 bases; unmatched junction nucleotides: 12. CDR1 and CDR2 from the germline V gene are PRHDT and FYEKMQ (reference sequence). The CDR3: CASTGGGTGVFF. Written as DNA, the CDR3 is TGTGCCAGCACCGGGGGAGGCACAGGGGTTTTCTTT.

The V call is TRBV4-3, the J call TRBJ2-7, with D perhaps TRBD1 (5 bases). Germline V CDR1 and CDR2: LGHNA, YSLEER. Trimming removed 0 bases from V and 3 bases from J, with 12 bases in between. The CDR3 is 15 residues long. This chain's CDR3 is CASSQEWTPFYEQYF. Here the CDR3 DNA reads TGCGCCAGCAGCCAAGAGTGGACACCTTTCTACGAGCAGTACTTC.

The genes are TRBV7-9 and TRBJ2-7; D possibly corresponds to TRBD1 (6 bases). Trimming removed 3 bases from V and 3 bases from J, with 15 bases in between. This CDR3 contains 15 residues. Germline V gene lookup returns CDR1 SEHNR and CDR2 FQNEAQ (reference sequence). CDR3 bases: TGTGCCAGCAGCTTGATCGCAGGGGAATTCTACGAGCAGTACTTC. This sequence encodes CASSLIAGEFYEQYF.

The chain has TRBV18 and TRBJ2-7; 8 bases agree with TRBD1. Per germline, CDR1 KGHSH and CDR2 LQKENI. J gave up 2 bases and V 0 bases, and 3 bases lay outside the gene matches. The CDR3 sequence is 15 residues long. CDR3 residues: CASSPPDRVPYEQYF. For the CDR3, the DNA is TGTGCCAGCTCACCACCGGACAGGGTTCCCTACGAGCAGTACTTC.

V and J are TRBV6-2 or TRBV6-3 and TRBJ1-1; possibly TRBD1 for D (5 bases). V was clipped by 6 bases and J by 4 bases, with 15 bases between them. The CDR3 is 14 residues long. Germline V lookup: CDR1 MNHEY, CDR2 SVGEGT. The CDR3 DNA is TGTGCCAGCAGCTCTGGACAAGTGGCCACTGAAGCTTTCTTT. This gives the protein CASSSGQVATEAFF.